The 8 T cell receptor beta chains below come from one sample, sequenced in a study of blood T cell repertoires in COVID-19. Clones were sequenced by immunoSEQ multiplex PCR, and TCRdb holds only the in-frame ones, with some missing. The repertoire has about 180,000 clones, approximately 90% of them found once; the top ten carry around 12%. The specimen sequenced was peripheral blood. These receptors were collected from a woman aged 70 to 79 with COVID-19, enrolled during active disease.

This clone has more than one count but fewer than ten. The rearrangement uses TRBV6-2 or TRBV6-3 and TRBJ1-5, with TRBD1 identical over 8 bases. CDR3 length: 13 amino acids. Germline V gene sequence: CDR1 MNHEY, CDR2 SVGEGT. V shed 4 bases and J 5 bases; nucleotides not matched to a gene: 1. In nucleotides, the CDR3 is TGTGCCAGCAGTTTGACAGGGGATCAGCCCCAGCATTTT. It encodes CASSLTGDQPQHF.

The rearrangement uses TRBV12-3 or TRBV12-4 and TRBJ1-1, with D unclear. This CDR3 comprises 13 residues. V was pared by 3 bases and J by 4 bases, with 9 bases between. The CDR3 DNA reads as TGTGCCAGCAGTTTTTCGGGAGTCACTGAAGCTTTCTTT. This sequence encodes CASSFSGVTEAFF.

This chain joins TRBV7-6 and TRBJ2-6; 9 bases map to TRBD1. The junction had 13 bases not matched to a gene; V was cut back by 4 bases and J by 3 bases. CDR3 length: 19 residues. The V gene's germline CDR1 is SGHVS and CDR2 FNYEAQ. The CDR3 nucleotides read TGTGCCAGCAGCTCGCTCCCCGGGACAGGGATGTATGGGGCCAACGTCCTGACTTTC. This codes for CASSSLPGTGMYGANVLTF.

The rearrangement uses TRBV5-1 and TRBJ2-3, with D uncertain. The germline CDR1 and CDR2 sequences are SGHRS and YFSETQ. Trimming removed 1 base from V and 6 bases from J, with 18 bases in between. The CDR3 has 16 residues. CDR3 bases: TGCGCCAGCAGCTTGCGTGGCGGTGGGTCTTCGGATACGCAGTATTTT. Protein: CASSLRGGGSSDTQYF.

The rearrangement uses TRBV18 and TRBJ2-4; 8 bases are shared with TRBD1. The V and J ends lost 2 bases and 2 bases, in that order; junction bases with no gene match: 8. Germline lookup yields CDR1 KGHSH and CDR2 LQKENI. The CDR3 is 17 residues long. The CDR3 spells CASSPGGQGRTKNIQYF. In DNA form, the CDR3 reads TGTGCCAGCTCACCAGGCGGACAGGGTCGGACCAAAAACATTCAGTACTTC.

This chain joins TRBV2 and TRBJ2-3; D is unclear. CDR1 is SNHLY and CDR2 is FYNNEI in the germline V gene. The CDR3 is made up of 11 amino acids. V lost 6 bases, J lost 2 bases, and 3 bases lay in between. The DNA for the CDR3 is TGTGCCAGCAGCTACACAGATACGCAGTATTTT. Its translation: CASSYTDTQYF. Using reference TRBV2 and TRBJ2-3 for the parts outside the CDR3, the full variable domain is EPEVTQTPSHQVTQMGQEVILRCVPISNHLYFYWYRQILGQKVEFLVSFYNNEISEKSEIFDDQFSVERPDGSNFTLKIRSTKLEDSAMYFCASSYTDTQYFGPGTRLTVL.

The chain links TRBV19 to TRBJ1-2, with D possibly TRBD1 on 6 matching bases. The CDR3 covers 13 residues. Trimming removed 8 bases at V and 10 bases at J, with 20 bases between. The germline V gene encodes CDR1 LNHDA and CDR2 SQIVND (reference sequence). In DNA, the CDR3 is TGTGCCAGTGGGTTGCAGGGGTTTATTTCCTACACCTTC. This encodes CASGLQGFISYTF.

This chain joins TRBV2 and TRBJ2-5; D is possibly TRBD1 (6 bases). The length of the CDR3 is 13 residues. Germline CDR1 and CDR2: SNHLY and FYNNEI. Trimming removed 10 bases from V and 1 base from J, with 13 bases in between. This chain's CDR3 is CAKRGQPQETQYF. As DNA, the CDR3 is TGTGCCAAAAGAGGACAGCCCCAAGAGACCCAGTACTTC.